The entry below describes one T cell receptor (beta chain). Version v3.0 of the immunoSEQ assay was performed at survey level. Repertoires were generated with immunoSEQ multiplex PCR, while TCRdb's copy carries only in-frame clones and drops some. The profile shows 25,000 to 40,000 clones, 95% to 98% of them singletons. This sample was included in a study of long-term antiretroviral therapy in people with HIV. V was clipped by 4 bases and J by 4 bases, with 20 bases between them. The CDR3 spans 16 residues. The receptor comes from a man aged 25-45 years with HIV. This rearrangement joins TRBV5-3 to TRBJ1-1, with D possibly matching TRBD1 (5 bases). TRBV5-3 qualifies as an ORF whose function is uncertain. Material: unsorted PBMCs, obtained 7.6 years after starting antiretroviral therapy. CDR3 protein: CARSLPQGDPSTEAFF. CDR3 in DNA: TGTGCCAGAAGCCTCCCCCAAGGGGACCCGAGCACTGAAGCTTTCTTT.